This T cell receptor beta chain was identified during a study of blood T cells in healthy people across ages. Study outcomes and limitations: While age rose, TCR beta diversity per million T cells dropped in a roughly linear way. Naive T cell percentage by flow cytometry tracked strongly with beta diversity.

In the case of this clonotype: Its antigen is currently unknown.

Germline V gives CDR1 MNHEY, CDR2 SVGAGI. The CDR3 consists of 13 residues. V was trimmed by 2 bases and J by 4 bases, leaving 8 bases between them. A second PCR, run for about 7 to 12 cycles, used a sample-barcoded 5' primer plus a J-beta primer mix. The template-switch adaptor was a 5' adaptor with 12 random nucleotides. It tagged each cDNA molecule. TCRdb redid the calling of the 5' RACE reads with MiXCR, one entry per CDR3 protein. The sample has just over 800,000 distinct CDR3 sequences, approximately 67% seen once. The sample was blood. The source is a man under 40 in good health. The rearrangement links TRBV6-5 to TRBJ1-2; no clear D gene. The CDR3 reads CASSYEQSYGYTF. CDR3 bases: TGTGCCAGCAGTTACGAACAGAGCTATGGCTACACCTTC.